These T cell receptor beta chains were read from a single sample in a study of CD8 T cells in Susac syndrome. TCRdb independently ran MiXCR on the immunoSEQ multiplex PCR reads; one entry per CDR3 protein. The table lists under 200,000 distinct CDR3 sequences, approximately 94% of them singletons, with 0.1% in the top ten. The sequencing sample was made of CD4+ T cells from PBMCs. The source of these receptors is a human donor in good health. The CDR3 runs from the conserved cysteine through the conserved F or W. Each record gives: D gene, J gene, V gene, CDR3 protein. A D gene is named only where the DNA matches it firmly.

D: -; J: TRBJ1-2; V: TRBV12-3/TRBV12-4; CDR3: CASSLGQTISYGYTF
D: -; J: TRBJ1-2; V: TRBV6-5; CDR3: CASSYSIRRYGYTF
D: -; J: TRBJ2-3; V: TRBV7-7; CDR3: CASSLGGASDTQYF
D: -; J: TRBJ2-5; V: TRBV27; CDR3: CASRLGQGNQETQYF
D: -; J: TRBJ1-6; V: TRBV6-5; CDR3: CASSRGLALHF
D: TRBD1; J: TRBJ1-5; V: TRBV12-3/TRBV12-4; CDR3: CASSLGRGQGSGNQPQHF
D: -; J: TRBJ2-7; V: TRBV6-5; CDR3: CASSSPASVSYEQYF
D: TRBD1; J: TRBJ1-6; V: TRBV6-5; CDR3: CASSSPTGASYSPLHF
D: -; J: TRBJ2-5; V: TRBV14; CDR3: CASSHRRETQYF
D: -; J: TRBJ2-7; V: TRBV5-1; CDR3: CASSLEAYEQYF
D: -; J: TRBJ2-1; V: TRBV29-1; CDR3: CSVQRDISYNEQFF
D: -; J: TRBJ2-6; V: TRBV19; CDR3: CASSVTGSSGANVLTF
D: -; J: TRBJ2-3; V: TRBV20-1; CDR3: CSARVVDTQYF
D: -; J: TRBJ2-1; V: TRBV9; CDR3: CASSVGPSYNEQFF
D: TRBD1; J: TRBJ1-5; V: TRBV19; CDR3: CASTLEWDRYSNQPQHF
D: -; J: TRBJ1-1; V: TRBV12-3/TRBV12-4; CDR3: CASSSPGVGVDTEAFF
D: -; J: TRBJ1-6; V: TRBV12-3/TRBV12-4; CDR3: CASSLRGSYNSPLHF
D: TRBD1; J: TRBJ2-1; V: TRBV20-1; CDR3: CRAGGDRGRDEQFF
D: -; J: TRBJ1-6; V: TRBV12-3/TRBV12-4; CDR3: CASSLQGRPLHF
D: -; J: TRBJ2-3; V: TRBV9; CDR3: CASSPLQGTITDTQYF
D: -; J: TRBJ1-1; V: TRBV7-3; CDR3: CASSLDSRGEAFF
D: -; J: TRBJ2-4; V: TRBV2; CDR3: CASSELVRTTKNIQYF
D: -; J: TRBJ2-1; V: TRBV12-3/TRBV12-4; CDR3: CASSLGVDGGEQFF
D: TRBD2; J: TRBJ2-4; V: TRBV6-1; CDR3: CASSPRDSGGLAKNIQYF
D: TRBD2; J: TRBJ2-2; V: TRBV6-6; CDR3: CAIGERGVNTGELFF
D: -; J: TRBJ2-4; V: TRBV20-1; CDR3: CSAPGGGAKNIQYF
D: -; J: TRBJ1-6; V: TRBV3-1; CDR3: CASSLGGGNSPLHF
D: -; J: TRBJ2-7; V: TRBV5-1; CDR3: CASSLAVAREQYF
D: -; J: TRBJ2-2; V: TRBV5-1; CDR3: CASSLFNSGTGELFF
D: TRBD2; J: TRBJ2-1; V: TRBV5-1; CDR3: CASSLAGTSGVYNEQFF
D: TRBD1; J: TRBJ2-1; V: TRBV10-3; CDR3: CAISRQGGYNEQFF
D: TRBD1; J: TRBJ1-2; V: TRBV7-2; CDR3: CASSLDRGPTDGYTF